This entry is about one TCR beta chain. Its antigen remains unknown. This specimen comes from a study of T-cell reconstitution after alpha-beta-depleted transplantation in children. Study-level points and caveats: The main origin of T-cell counts and diversity one year after transplant was newly produced T cells.

Unique molecular identifiers were incorporated during preparation of the TCRbeta library. Each CDR3 protein is one row after TCRdb ran MiXCR on the PCR reads. Of some 440,000 distinct CDR3 sequences listed, 15% to 20% are singletons. V trimming: 8 bases; J trimming: 3 bases; junction bases outside the gene matches: 4. The V gene's germline CDR1 is SGHRS and CDR2 YFSETQ. The CDR3 contains 13 residues. This specimen consisted of PBMCs, mostly from graft donor cells, obtained 360 days after TCRalphabeta/CD19-depleted stem cell transplant. This clonotype was obtained from a boy under two years old who had a stem cell transplant for Wiskott-Aldrich syndrome, so the T cells may come from the graft donor. The V gene is TRBV5-1, the J gene TRBJ2-3; 9 bases line up with TRBD1. The CDR3 DNA sequence: TGCGCCAGTTGTGGACAGGGGACAGATACGCAGTATTTT. It codes for CASCGQGTDTQYF.